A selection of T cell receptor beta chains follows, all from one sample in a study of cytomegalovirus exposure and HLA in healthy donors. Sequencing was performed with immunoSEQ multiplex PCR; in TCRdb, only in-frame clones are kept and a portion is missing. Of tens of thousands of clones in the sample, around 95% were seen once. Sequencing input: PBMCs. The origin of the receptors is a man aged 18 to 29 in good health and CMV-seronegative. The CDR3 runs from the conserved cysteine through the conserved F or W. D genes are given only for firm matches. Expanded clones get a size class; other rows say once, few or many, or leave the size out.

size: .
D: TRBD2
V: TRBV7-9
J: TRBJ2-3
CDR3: CASRTSGNTDTQYF
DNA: TGTGCCAGCAGGACTAGCGGGAATACAGATACGCAGTATTTT

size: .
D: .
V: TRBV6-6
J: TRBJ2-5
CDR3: CASSTGEKETQYF
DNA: TGTGCCAGCAGCACCGGGGAAAAAGAGACCCAGTACTTC

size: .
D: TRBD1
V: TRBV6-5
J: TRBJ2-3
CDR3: CASSRQGRSTDTQYF
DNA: TGTGCCAGCAGTCGACAGGGGCGGTCGACAGATACGCAGTATTTT

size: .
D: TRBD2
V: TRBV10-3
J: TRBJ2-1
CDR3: CAIRLAGDSNEQFF
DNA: TGTGCTATCAGACTAGCGGGAGACTCCAATGAGCAGTTCTTC

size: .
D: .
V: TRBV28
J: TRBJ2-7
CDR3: CASSPGQEQYF
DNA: TGTGCCAGCAGTCCGGGACAAGAGCAGTACTTC

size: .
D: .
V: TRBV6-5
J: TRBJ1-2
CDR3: CASSLVDSGARYTF
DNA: TGTGCCAGCAGTTTAGTGGACTCAGGGGCTCGCTACACCTTC

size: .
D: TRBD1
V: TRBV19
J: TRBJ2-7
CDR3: CASSIGDSYYEQYF
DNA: TGTGCCAGTAGTATAGGGGACAGCTATTACGAGCAGTACTTC

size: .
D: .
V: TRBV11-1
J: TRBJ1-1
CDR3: CASSLSGGTEAFF
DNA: TGTGCCAGCAGCTTATCAGGTGGGACTGAAGCTTTCTTT

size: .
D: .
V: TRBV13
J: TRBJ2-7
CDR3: CASSPVGEGDEQYF
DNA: TGTGCCAGCAGCCCGGTGGGTGAGGGGGACGAGCAGTACTTC

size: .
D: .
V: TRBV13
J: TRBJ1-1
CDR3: CASSLDRNTEAFF
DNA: TGTGCCAGCAGCTTAGACAGGAACACTGAAGCTTTCTTT

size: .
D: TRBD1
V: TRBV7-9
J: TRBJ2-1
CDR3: CASSLVQGSYNEQFF
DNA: TGTGCCAGCAGCTTAGTACAGGGGAGTTACAATGAGCAGTTCTTC

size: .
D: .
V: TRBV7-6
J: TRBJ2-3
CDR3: CASTNLDSSITDTQYF
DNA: TGTGCCAGCACCAACTTAGACAGCTCAATCACAGATACGCAGTATTTT

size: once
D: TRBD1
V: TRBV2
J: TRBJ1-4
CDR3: CASSDRGREGGEKLFF
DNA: TGTGCCAGCAGTGACAGGGGGCGCGAGGGTGGGGAAAAACTGTTTTTT

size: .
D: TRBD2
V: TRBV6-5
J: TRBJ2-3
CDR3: CASSYSLAGLDTQYF
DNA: TGTGCCAGCAGTTATTCCCTAGCGGGACTTGATACGCAGTATTTT

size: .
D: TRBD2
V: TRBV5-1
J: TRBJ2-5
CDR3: CASSAGGEETQYF
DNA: TGCGCCAGCAGCGCGGGGGGAGAAGAGACCCAGTACTTC

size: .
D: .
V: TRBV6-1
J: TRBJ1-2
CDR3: CASTQGNYGYTF
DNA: TGTGCCAGCACCCAGGGAAACTATGGCTACACCTTC

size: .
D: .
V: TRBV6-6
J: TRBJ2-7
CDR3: CASSSLGQGSYEQYF
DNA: TGTGCCAGCAGTTCTCTCGGCCAGGGATCGTACGAGCAGTACTTC

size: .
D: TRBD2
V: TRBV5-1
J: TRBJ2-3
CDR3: CASSSRLADTQYF
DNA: TGCGCCAGCAGCTCGCGACTAGCGGATACGCAGTATTTT

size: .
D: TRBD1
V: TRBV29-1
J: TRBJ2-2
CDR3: CSAGQANTGELFF
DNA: TGCAGCGCCGGACAGGCTAACACCGGGGAGCTGTTTTTT

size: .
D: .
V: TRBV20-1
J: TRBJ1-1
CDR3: CSAPGLIF
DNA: TGCAGTGCTCCGGGACTAATCTTT

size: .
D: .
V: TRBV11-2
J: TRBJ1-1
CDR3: CASSILAHRDISTEAFF
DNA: TGTGCCAGCAGCATACTCGCACACCGGGACATTAGCACTGAAGCTTTCTTT

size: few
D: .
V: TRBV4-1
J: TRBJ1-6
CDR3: CASSPLGSDSPLHF
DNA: TGCGCCAGCAGCCCGCTAGGTAGCGATTCACCCCTCCACTTT

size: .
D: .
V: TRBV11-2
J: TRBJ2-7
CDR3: CASSTRTVSYEQYF
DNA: TGTGCCAGCAGCACACGGACAGTCTCCTACGAGCAGTACTTC

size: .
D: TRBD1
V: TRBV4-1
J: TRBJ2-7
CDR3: CASSRLRDRVYEQYF
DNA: TGCGCCAGCAGCCGCCTCCGGGACAGGGTCTACGAGCAGTACTTC

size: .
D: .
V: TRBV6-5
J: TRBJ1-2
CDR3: CASRVRANYGYTF
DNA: TGTGCCAGCAGAGTAAGAGCTAACTATGGCTACACCTTC

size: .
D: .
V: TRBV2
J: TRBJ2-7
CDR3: CASSEDSPYEQYF
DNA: TGTGCCAGCAGTGAAGACAGCCCCTACGAGCAGTACTTC

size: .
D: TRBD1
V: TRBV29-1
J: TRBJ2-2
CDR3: CSVSGGSNTGELFF
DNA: TGCAGCGTATCAGGGGGATCGAACACCGGGGAGCTGTTTTTT

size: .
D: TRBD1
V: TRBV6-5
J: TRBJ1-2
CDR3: CASSWDRGVLYGYTF
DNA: TGTGCCAGCAGTTGGGACAGGGGGGTTCTCTATGGCTACACCTTC